This TCR beta chain was found in a study of post-analysis software for immune sequencing data. Study-wide background: As for disease course, relapsing-remitting, secondary progressive and progressive-relapsing multiple sclerosis were all included.

Unique molecular identifiers were present in the TCR beta cDNA libraries. Each batch of 1 to 10 million T cells produced hundreds of thousands of cDNA molecules. Each CDR3 protein is one row after TCRdb ran MiXCR on the PCR reads. This sample has more than 500,000 distinct CDR3 sequences, with under 40% found just once. Notes on the study in general: A significant reduction in normalized Chao1 diversity was observed in multiple sclerosis patients versus controls. F-measure co-clustering was strong for batch-matched samples. Elevated frequency relative to controls characterized several TRBV segments in patients, TRBV5-6, TRBV5-1 and TRBV20-1 among them.

V was clipped by 0 bases and J by 2 bases; unmatched bases: 7. Germline loops: CDR1 DFQATT, CDR2 SNEGSKA (reference sequence). This CDR3 has 16 residues. About this clonotype itself: As yet, its antigen is unknown.

Sequencing was done on a sample of blood. V and J are TRBV20-1 and TRBJ2-5, with 9 bases lining up with TRBD2. This TCR derives from a girl aged 2-17 years with multiple sclerosis. The CDR3 DNA is TGCAGTGCTAGAGATGTGGGACTAGCCGTACAAGAGACCCAGTACTTC. Translation: CSARDVGLAVQETQYF.